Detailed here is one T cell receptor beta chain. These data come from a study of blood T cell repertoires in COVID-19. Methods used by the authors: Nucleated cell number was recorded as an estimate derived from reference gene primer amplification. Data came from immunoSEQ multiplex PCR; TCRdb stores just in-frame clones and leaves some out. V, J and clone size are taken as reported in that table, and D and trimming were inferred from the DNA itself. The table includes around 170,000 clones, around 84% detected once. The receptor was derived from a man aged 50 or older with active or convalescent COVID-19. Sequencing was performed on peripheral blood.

CDR3 in amino acids: CASSMASGSTDTQYF. The CDR3, as DNA: TGTGCCAGTAGTATGGCTAGCGGTAGCACAGATACGCAGTATTTT. The rearrangement uses TRBV19 and TRBJ2-3, with TRBD2 identical over 7 bases. CDR1 is LNHDA, CDR2 SQIVND, per germline (reference sequence). With 3 bases clipped from V and 0 bases from J, the junction kept 3 bases outside the gene matches. The CDR3 runs to 15 residues.